The sample holds a few counts of the clone carrying this T cell receptor (beta chain). Its antigen is not identified. The entry originates in a study of T cells in Graves' hyperthyroidism and ophthalmopathy. Each ophthalmopathy patient scored at least 3 on the Clinical Activity Score and at least 4 on NOSPECS grade, with duration under 3 months. Reasons for excluding patients were uncontrolled infection, other autoimmune disease, pregnancy or lactation. The TCR beta CDR3 regions underwent amplification using RNA transcripts as the source. Initially, a first-round RT-PCR of the TCR CDR3 employed the HTBI primer set. TCRdb analysed the multiplex PCR reads with MiXCR anew, one entry per CDR3 protein. Of around 600,000 distinct CDR3 sequences in the sample, approximately 15% were seen once. The CDR3 extends over 13 amino acids. V shed 1 base and J shed 6 bases, with 7 bases lying between them. The germline CDR1 and CDR2 sequences are LGHDT and YNNKEL (reference sequence).

Study-wide results and limits: Most expanded thyroid clonotypes above 0.001 recurred in blood.

Material: blood. The chain recombines TRBV3-1 with TRBJ2-4, with a tentative D call TRBD2 (6 bases). The sequence was obtained from a young woman with Graves' ophthalmopathy. CDR3 nucleotides: TGTGCCAGCAGCCAAGCGCGGGGAAACATTCAGTACTTC. The encoded protein is CASSQARGNIQYF.